Listed below are T cell receptor beta chains from one sample, sequenced in a study of blood T cell repertoires in COVID-19. Produced via immunoSEQ multiplex PCR; TCRdb's table is partial and in-frame only. The data contain roughly 280,000 clones, around nine tenths of them singletons. The specimen was peripheral blood. The receptors stem from a middle-aged man with active or convalescent COVID-19. The CDR3 runs from the conserved cysteine through the conserved F or W. Each record gives: clone size, J gene, D gene, V gene, CDR3 protein, CDR3 DNA. The D gene is left open where the match is weak. Some rows have no size entry. The others give once, few or many, or a class for an expanded clone.

>NA|TRBJ2-1|TRBD2|TRBV19
CASSSGLARFNEQFF
TGTGCCAGTAGTAGCGGACTAGCGCGGTTCAATGAGCAGTTCTTC
>NA|TRBJ1-4|NA|TRBV4-2
CASSQGGNLATNEKLFF
TGTGCCAGCAGCCAGGGGGGAAACCTGGCAACTAATGAAAAACTGTTTTTT
>NA|TRBJ1-4|TRBD1|TRBV25-1
CASTSPGTGFEKLFF
TGTGCCAGCACCAGTCCCGGGACAGGTTTTGAAAAACTGTTTTTT
>NA|TRBJ2-3|NA|TRBV11-3
CASSPRELTDTQYF
TGTGCCAGCAGCCCGCGCGAGCTGACAGATACGCAGTATTTT
>NA|TRBJ2-5|NA|TRBV11-2
CASSKDLVTQYF
TGTGCCAGCAGCAAAGACTTAGTCACCCAGTACTTC
>NA|TRBJ1-4|NA|TRBV28
CASSSPDIEKLFF
TGTGCCAGCAGTTCCCCAGATATTGAAAAACTGTTTTTT
>NA|TRBJ2-1|TRBD2|TRBV7-8
CASSLSTGGLHWDEQFF
TGTGCCAGCAGCTTATCGACGGGAGGGTTGCATTGGGATGAGCAGTTCTTC
>few|TRBJ2-3|NA|TRBV15
CATSRGPLSPEDTQYF
TGTGCCACCAGCAGAGGTCCCCTGTCCCCCGAGGATACGCAGTATTTT
>NA|TRBJ2-7|TRBD2|TRBV7-9
CASSPALAGLSYEQYF
TGTGCCAGCAGCCCCGCCCTAGCGGGCCTATCCTACGAGCAGTACTTC
>NA|TRBJ2-7|TRBD2|TRBV15
CATRGAGTGYEQYF
TGTGCCACCAGGGGAGCGGGGACTGGTTACGAGCAGTACTTC
>NA|TRBJ2-1|NA|TRBV19
CASGNTGLGAYEQFF
TGTGCCAGCGGCAACACGGGTCTAGGGGCGTATGAGCAGTTCTTC
>NA|TRBJ1-2|NA|TRBV7-8
CASSSLEGYTF
TGTGCCAGCAGCTCCCTGGAGGGCTACACCTTC
>NA|TRBJ1-2|NA|TRBV2
CASSEQGLGGYTF
TGTGCCAGCAGTGAACAGGGTTTAGGTGGCTACACCTTC
>NA|TRBJ2-1|NA|TRBV5-4
CASSAFELRGNEQFF
TGTGCCAGCAGCGCCTTCGAACTTCGGGGAAATGAGCAGTTCTTC
>NA|TRBJ1-2|TRBD1|TRBV6-5
CASRPRQGADDGYTF
TGTGCCAGCAGACCTCGACAGGGGGCGGATGATGGCTACACCTTC
>NA|TRBJ2-7|TRBD1|TRBV5-1
CASTAGTGRYEQYF
TGCGCCAGCACGGCCGGGACAGGGAGGTACGAGCAGTACTTC
>NA|TRBJ1-2|NA|TRBV24-1
CATSEAGTNYGYTF
TGTGCCACCAGTGAGGCAGGTACTAACTATGGCTACACCTTC